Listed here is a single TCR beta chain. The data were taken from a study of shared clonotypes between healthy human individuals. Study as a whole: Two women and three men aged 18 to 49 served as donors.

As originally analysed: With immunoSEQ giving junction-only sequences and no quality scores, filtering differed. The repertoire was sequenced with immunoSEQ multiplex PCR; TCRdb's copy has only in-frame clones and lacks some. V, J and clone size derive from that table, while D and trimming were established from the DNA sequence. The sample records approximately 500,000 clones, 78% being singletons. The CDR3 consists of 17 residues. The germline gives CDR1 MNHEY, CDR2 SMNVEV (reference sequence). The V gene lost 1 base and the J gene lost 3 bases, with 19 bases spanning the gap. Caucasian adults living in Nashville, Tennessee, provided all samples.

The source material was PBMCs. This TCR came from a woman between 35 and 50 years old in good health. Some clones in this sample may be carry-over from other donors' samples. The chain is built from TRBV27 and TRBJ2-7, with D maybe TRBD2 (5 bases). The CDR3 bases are TGTGCCAGCAGTTTATACCCTCCAGGTTTGGGGAGCTACGAGCAGTACTTC. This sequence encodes CASSLYPPGLGSYEQYF.